This entry concerns a single T cell receptor (beta chain). The germline CDR1 and CDR2 sequences are SGHRS and YFSETQ. The CDR3 consists of 13 residues. V lost 5 bases and J lost 3, with 11 bases in between. This PCR relied on a set of 60 Vbeta primers and 13 Jbeta primers. Profiled with immunoSEQ multiplex PCR; TCRdb holds only in-frame clones, not every one. In the table there are 200,000 to 250,000 clones, approximately 84% of which are singletons. The data originate from a study of cytomegalovirus exposure and HLA in healthy donors. V and J are TRBV5-1 and TRBJ2-5; possible D gene TRBD2, 6 bases. The TCR was taken from a woman aged 40 to 50 in good health and CMV-seronegative. Source material: PBMCs. This CDR3 is CASRRGSEETQYF. In DNA, the CDR3 is TGCGCCAGCAGGCGGGGTTCTGAAGAGACCCAGTACTTC.